Listed below are T cell receptor beta chains from one sample, sequenced in a study of Ad26.COV2.S vaccination and SARS-CoV-2 variants. TCRdb's table, derived via immunoSEQ multiplex PCR, lists solely in-frame clones and lacks some. The sample includes about 98,000 clones, roughly 75% of them seen just once. Here the sequenced sample was peripheral blood, taken after recovery from COVID-19. Receptors were obtained from a human donor who had recovered from COVID-19. Both conserved end residues are part of each CDR3. D genes are given only for firm matches. Some rows have no size entry. The others give once, few or many, or a class for an expanded clone.

- TRBJ1-3 - TRBV7-2 TGTGCCAGCAGCTTGATACGAAACACCATATATTTT CASSLIRNTIYF
TRBD1 TRBJ1-2 - TRBV29-1 TGCAGCGTTGGGGGGGACAGGACGAACACCTTC CSVGGDRTNTF
- TRBJ1-6 - TRBV7-2 TGTGCCAGCAGCGCGCGGGGTTTAGTCAGATATAATTCACCCCTCCACTTT CASSARGLVRYNSPLHF
- TRBJ2-7 - TRBV18 TGTGCCAGCTCACCCGGCTCAAACTACGAGCAGTACTTC CASSPGSNYEQYF
- TRBJ1-6 - TRBV4-3 TGCGCCAGCAGCCGATGGACAGTAAATTCACCCCTCCACTTT CASSRWTVNSPLHF
- TRBJ1-6 - TRBV11-2 TGTGCCAGCAGCTCAGGGACTTTTAATTCACCCCTCCACTTT CASSSGTFNSPLHF
- TRBJ1-2 - TRBV2 TGTGCCACCAGGGCAGGGCACTATGGCTACACCTTC CATRAGHYGYTF
- TRBJ2-1 - TRBV19 TGTGCCAGTAGTATAGGTTCAGTTGCCGAGCAGTTCTTC CASSIGSVAEQFF
TRBD1 TRBJ1-2 - TRBV5-6 TGTGCCAGCAGCTTTTACGGACAGGCGGGTGGCTACACCTTC CASSFYGQAGGYTF
- TRBJ2-5 - TRBV6-5 TGTGCCAGCACCCGCAGCGCGGGACAGCAAGAGACCCAGTACTTC CASTRSAGQQETQYF
- TRBJ2-5 - TRBV3-1/TRBV3-2 TGTGCCAGCAGCCAAGATGGGTACGGAAAGACCCAGTACTTC CASSQDGYGKTQYF
- TRBJ2-7 - TRBV7-2 TGTGCCAGCAGCTTAGATCACCGAGTGTTGGCTTTCTACGAGCAGTACTTC CASSLDHRVLAFYEQYF
- TRBJ1-1 - TRBV15 TGTGCCACCAGCAGGGAAACAATTATGAACACTGAAGCTTTCTTT CATSRETIMNTEAFF
TRBD1 TRBJ2-4 - TRBV24-1 TGTGCCACCAGTGATAACAACAGGGGAAACATTCAGTACTTC CATSDNNRGNIQYF
TRBD1 TRBJ1-3 - TRBV6-5 TGTGCCAGCAGGACAGGGTTCTCTGGAAACACCATATATTTT CASRTGFSGNTIYF
- TRBJ1-4 once TRBV11-2 TGTGCCAGCAGCTCTGGAATTGCAACTAATGAAAAACTGTTTTTT CASSSGIATNEKLFF
- TRBJ1-3 - TRBV6-5 TGTGCCAGCAGTTACTTTCGAGGCTCTGGAAACACCATATATTTT CASSYFRGSGNTIYF
- TRBJ1-5 many TRBV6-2/TRBV6-3 TGTGCCAGCAGTTCCGGGGTGCCCCAGCATTTT CASSSGVPQHF
- TRBJ1-6 - TRBV10-1 TGCGCCAGCAGTGACCCAGGGGAAATCGGTTCACCCCTCCACTTT CASSDPGEIGSPLHF
- TRBJ2-1 - TRBV30 TGTGCCTGGAGTGATAAATCCGGGGGCACCTACAATGAGCAGTTCTTC CAWSDKSGGTYNEQFF
- TRBJ1-2 - TRBV7-9 TGTGCCAGCAGCTTCACAGGATCTTATGGCTACACCTTC CASSFTGSYGYTF
TRBD1 TRBJ1-2 - TRBV5-1 TGCGCCAGCAGCTTGGCTTCCGGGACAGGGGATATCTATGGCTACACCTTC CASSLASGTGDIYGYTF
- TRBJ1-6 - TRBV6-2/TRBV6-3 TGTGCCAGCACCCCAACAAGAAATAATTCACCCCTCCACTTT CASTPTRNNSPLHF
- TRBJ2-5 - TRBV7-2 TGTGCCAGCAGCTCTAGAGGGGCGTACCAAGAGACCCAGTACTTC CASSSRGAYQETQYF
- TRBJ2-3 - TRBV11-2 TGTGCCAGCAGCTTATCAGGGGGGGCGAGCGGCACAGATACGCAGTATTTT CASSLSGGASGTDTQYF
TRBD2 TRBJ2-5 - TRBV6-1 TGTGCCAGCAGTGTTACGACTAGCGGCTTCCAAGAGACCCAGTACTTC CASSVTTSGFQETQYF